The source of this T cell receptor (beta chain) is a study of blood T cells in healthy people across ages. Then a second PCR, running roughly 6 to 12 cycles, was carried out with a sample-barcoded 5' primer and a J-beta primer mix. TCRdb used MiXCR to reprocess the 5' RACE reads, holding one entry per CDR3 protein. The sample gives more than 1.4 million distinct CDR3 sequences, about 40% of which show up once; around 8% is in the top ten. Sequenced sample: blood. This receptor was taken from a woman aged 18-29 years in good health.

As DNA, the CDR3 is TGTGCCAGCAGTTACTCTGGTAGCGGGCGAACCTACGAGCAGTACTTC. Translation gives CASSYSGSGRTYEQYF. V gene TRBV6-6 combines with J gene TRBJ2-7, with 7 bases fitting TRBD2. Germline V gene data show CDR1 as MNHNY and CDR2 as SVGAGI (reference sequence). Trimming at V came to 0 bases and at J to 2 bases, leaving 7 bases not matched to a gene. The CDR3 runs 16 residues.